The clone carrying this T cell receptor beta chain was seen a handful of times. This record belongs to a study of blood T cell repertoires in COVID-19. Across the study: Acute and convalescent COVID-19 samples came from the United States, Italy and Spain. T cells, B-cell-depleted T cells, or PBMCs supplied cDNA or gDNA.

Germline V gene sequence: CDR1 SNHLY, CDR2 FYNNEI. The V end lost 4 bases, the J end lost 13 bases, and 7 bases lay between the germline ends. The CDR3 spans 9 residues. In the source study's methods: Researchers report that nucleated cell counts were estimated from reference gene primer amplification. Repertoires were generated with immunoSEQ multiplex PCR, while TCRdb's copy carries only in-frame clones and drops some. V and J calls and clone size are as listed in that table; D and trimming were resolved from the DNA. The sample has 200,000 to 250,000 clones, approximately 80% seen once; the top ten hold about 20%.

The chain links TRBV2 to TRBJ1-1; no firm D call. This TCR derives from a man aged 30-40 years with active or convalescent COVID-19. The sample comprised peripheral blood. The CDR3: CASSAEVFF. CDR3 bases: TGTGCCAGCAGTGCCGAGGTTTTCTTT.